The 28 T cell receptor beta chains listed next were all sequenced from one sample in a study of breast tumors, draining lymph nodes, adjacent tissues. TCRdb called the multiplex PCR reads again in MiXCR, with one record for every CDR3 protein. The sample lists some 110,000 distinct CDR3 sequences, roughly 33% occurring once. The lymph nodes were axillary draining lymph nodes from breast cancer patients. Sequencing used axillary lymph node tissue. The receptors stem from a female donor with breast cancer. Some clones in this sample may be carry-over from other donors' samples.

This clonotype was counted many times. The V and J genes are TRBV20-1 and TRBJ1-3; 7 nucleotides agree with TRBD1. This CDR3 region has 15 residues. Germline CDR1 DFQATT, CDR2 SNEGSKA (reference sequence). V lost 5 bases and J lost 3; bases outside the gene matches: 10. CDR3 residues: CSAFRYRGVGNTIYF. CDR3 nucleotides: TGCAGTGCTTTTCGTTACAGGGGAGTTGGAAACACCATATATTTT.

This clonotype was counted many times. The gene calls are TRBV12-3 or TRBV12-4 and TRBJ1-3, with no clear D. V was clipped by 3 bases and J by 4 bases, with 10 bases between them. The CDR3 spans 14 residues. In DNA, the CDR3 is TGTGCCAGCAGTTTTACGTGGATAGGAAACACCATATATTTT. This codes for CASSFTWIGNTIYF.

This clonotype was picked up many times. V gene TRBV9 combines with J gene TRBJ1-3, with D hard to call. Germline-derived CDR1 and CDR2 are SGDLS and YYNGEE. CDR3 length: 14 residues. V gave up 2 bases and J gave up 4 bases, with 10 bases separating them. As DNA, the CDR3 is TGTGCCAGCAGCGTGGGCAGTTCCGGAAACACCATATATTTT. It translates to CASSVGSSGNTIYF.

This clonotype appeared many times. CDR3 sequence (DNA): TGCGCCAGCAGCTTGGTCCAGGCCACAGATACGCAGTATTTT. Protein: CASSLVQATDTQYF. The V and J genes are TRBV5-1 and TRBJ2-3; no definite D call. The CDR3 consists of 14 residues. V lost 0 bases and J lost 2, with 7 bases in between. CDR1 SGHRS and CDR2 YFSETQ come from the germline V gene.

Regarding this clonotype: One end of the junction fails to match germline, which may point to a read error. The rearrangement uses TRBV28 and TRBJ1-5; TRBD1 is a possible D gene (6 bases). Per germline, CDR1 MDHEN and CDR2 SYDVKM. The CDR3 extends over 15 amino acids. The DNA for the CDR3 is TGTGCCAGCAGTTCCGGACAGTCAAGCAATCAGCCCCGGCATTTT. The encoded protein is CASSSGQSSNQPRHF.

This chain connects TRBV14 to TRBJ1-1; D is possibly TRBD1 (5 bases). Trimming removed 1 base at V and 2 bases at J, with 14 bases between. Looked up from germline, CDR1 is SGHDN and CDR2 is FVKESK. This CDR3 comprises 16 residues. The CDR3 is CASSQGGEGFNTEAFF. Written as DNA, the CDR3 is TGTGCCAGCAGCCAAGGGGGTGAGGGGTTCAACACTGAAGCTTTCTTT.

This clonotype has ten or more counts. J is TRBJ2-7 and V is TRBV28; 10 bases are shared with TRBD2. The CDR3 is 14 amino acids. Trimming at V came to 7 bases and at J to 2 bases, leaving 5 bases not matched to a gene. The germline gives CDR1 MDHEN, CDR2 SYDVKM. CDR3 nucleotide sequence: TGTGCCAGCATGTTAGCGGGAGGAACCTACGAGCAGTACTTC. Its protein is CASMLAGGTYEQYF.

This clonotype was observed many times. This chain uses TRBV9 with TRBJ1-3, with D unclear. Trimming cost V 0 bases and J 4 bases, with 14 bases left between them. This CDR3 has 16 amino acids. The germline V gene encodes CDR1 SGDLS and CDR2 YYNGEE. The CDR3 DNA follows: TGTGCCAGCAGCGTAGGTTCGGCGGGGTCCGGAAACACCATATATTTT. It specifies CASSVGSAGSGNTIYF.

This clonotype was counted ten times or more. The V call is TRBV7-8, the J call TRBJ1-2; D possibly corresponds to TRBD1 (5 bases). Germline CDR1 and CDR2: SGHVS and FQNEAQ. The V end was cut by 8 bases, the J end by 8 bases, with 21 bases between. There are 14 residues in the CDR3. CDR3 nucleotide sequence: TGTGCCAGCCACCTGGGGGAGGCCCCGGCGGGCTACACCTTC. It specifies CASHLGEAPAGYTF. Filled out from reference TRBV7-8 and TRBJ1-2, the complete variable domain reads GAGVSQSPRYKVAKRGQDVALRCDPISGHVSLFWYQQALGQGPEFLTYFQNEAQLDKSGLPSDRFFAERPEGSVSTLKIQRTQQEDSAVYLCASHLGEAPAGYTFGSGTRLTVV.

This clonotype was seen repeatedly, ten times or more. With a much larger clone just one base away, this may be a read error. This sequence joins TRBV11-3 and TRBJ2-6; TRBD1 or TRBD2 may be the D gene (7 bases each). The germline gives CDR1 SGHNT, CDR2 YENEEA. V dropped 5 bases and J dropped 6 bases, with 14 bases sitting between them. This CDR3 has 15 amino acids. CDR3 sequence: CASSPGGAAANVLTF. The CDR3, as DNA: TGTGCCAGCAGCCCAGGGGGGGCTGCGGCCAACGTCCTGACTTTC.

In its sample, this clonotype was seen many times. The chain combines TRBV19 with TRBJ1-3; possible D gene TRBD1, 5 bases. Germline assignment: CDR1 LNHDA and CDR2 SQIVND (reference sequence). Between the trimmed V and J ends, which lost 8 bases and 2 bases, there was a span of 10 bases. This CDR3 spans 13 amino acids. The CDR3 region has the DNA TGTGCCAGTCAACAGGCCGCTGGAAACACCATATATTTT. This codes for CASQQAAGNTIYF.

This clonotype came up many times. V usage is TRBV27 and J usage is TRBJ1-3; D may be TRBD1 (5 bases). The CDR3 loop spans 13 amino acids. Per germline, CDR1 MNHEY and CDR2 SMNVEV (reference sequence). The V end was cut by 11 bases, the J end by 2 bases, with 13 bases between. The CDR3 sequence: CACGGRAGNTIYF. The CDR3 coding sequence is TGTGCCTGCGGCGGCAGGGCTGGAAACACCATATATTTT.

This clonotype was observed many times. V is TRBV5-4 and J is TRBJ2-7, with D possibly being TRBD1 (5 bases). Trimming stripped 0 bases from V and 6 bases from J, with 25 bases between. CDR3 size: 18 residues. Germline V gene sequence: CDR1 SGHNT, CDR2 YYREEE (reference sequence). The CDR3 DNA is TGTGCCAGCAGCTTGGGAGGTTCCGATTCAGGGCTGGCGTCCGAGCAGTACTTC. Its translation is CASSLGGSDSGLASEQYF.

As to this clonotype: A much larger clone is a single base away; this may be a read error. The chain couples TRBV20-1 to TRBJ2-1; possibly TRBD1 or TRBD2 for D (5 bases each). From germline, CDR1 is DFQATT and CDR2 SNEGSKA (reference sequence). This CDR3 has 14 residues. CDR3 region: CSASRGLSYTEQFF. CDR3 coding DNA: TGCAGTGCTAGTCGGGGCCTCTCCTACACTGAGCAGTTCTTC.

Of note for this clonotype: A read error is possible here, since a much larger clone lies one base away. The chain employs TRBV6-6 and TRBJ1-2; no reliable D call. V was clipped by 5 bases and J by 7 bases, with 11 bases between them. This CDR3 is built from 12 residues. Germline CDR1 and CDR2: MNHNY and SVGAGI (reference sequence). The DNA for the CDR3 is TGTGCCAGCAGTCAGATAAGTGGTGGCTACACCTTC. As protein: CASSQISGGYTF.

Concerning this clonotype: This may come from a read error, since a much larger clone is one base off. V usage is TRBV4-1 and J usage is TRBJ2-7; D is perhaps TRBD2 (6 bases). This CDR3 contains 16 residues. CDR1 MGHRA and CDR2 YSYEKL come from the germline V gene. CDR3 in amino acids: CASSQDFAGRSYGQYF. Here the CDR3 DNA reads TGCGCCAGCAGCCAAGACTTTGCGGGGCGGTCCTACGGGCAGTACTTC.

Turning to this clonotype: A read error may explain this, as a much larger clone is one base away. J is TRBJ1-5 and V is TRBV6-2 or TRBV6-3; a possible D gene is TRBD1 (5 bases). The V and J ends lost 5 bases and 4 bases respectively, with 12 bases between them. In germline, CDR1 is MNHEY, CDR2 SVGEGT. The CDR3 totals 14 residues. The CDR3 loop is CASSHTGTNQPQHF. In nucleotides, the CDR3 is TGTGCCAGCAGTCACACGGGGACGAATCAGCCCCAGCATTTT.

This clonotype was counted many times. V is TRBV7-9 and J is TRBJ2-4, with TRBD1 as a possible D gene (6 bases). CDR1 and CDR2 from the germline V gene are SEHNR and FQNEAQ (reference sequence). V lost 4 bases and J lost 0, with 13 bases in between. The CDR3 extends over 16 amino acids. CDR3 sequence (DNA): TGTGCCAGCAGCTCGCGTTCACAGGGAGCCAAAAACATTCAGTACTTC. Encoded protein: CASSSRSQGAKNIQYF.

In regard to this clonotype: A much larger clone differs by one base, so this may be a read error. In this CDR3 the conserved last residue, phenylalanine or tryptophan, is missing, so a read error is likely. This rearrangement joins TRBV28 to TRBJ1-2; TRBD1 matches 12 bases. The germline gives CDR1 MDHEN, CDR2 SYDVKM. V gave up 3 bases and J gave up 3 bases; unmatched junction bases: 14. This CDR3 contains 19 residues. CDR3 in amino acids: CASSFPAGQGAGYDYGYTL. CDR3 nucleotides: TGTGCCAGCAGTTTTCCCGCGGGACAGGGGGCGGGATACGACTATGGCTACACCTTA.

A remark on this clonotype: A much larger clone sits a single nucleotide away, making a read error possible. The gene calls are TRBV9 and TRBJ2-5; possibly TRBD2 for D (6 bases). The germline V gene encodes CDR1 SGDLS and CDR2 YYNGEE. The CDR3 runs 14 residues. The CDR3 region is CASSVAGKRETQPF. In DNA form, the CDR3 reads TGTGCCAGCAGCGTCGCGGGGAAAAGGGAGACCCAGCCCTTC.

This sequence joins TRBV20-1 and TRBJ1-2; 9 nucleotides match TRBD1. V trimming: 5 bases; J trimming: 4 bases; junction bases outside the gene matches: 11. Germline loops: CDR1 DFQATT, CDR2 SNEGSKA (reference sequence). The CDR3 totals 15 residues. The CDR3 coding sequence is TGCAGTGCTCTTTTGACAGGGGGTTCAGGCTATGGCTACACCTTC. Its protein product is CSALLTGGSGYGYTF.

The chain carries TRBV20-1 and TRBJ2-5; 8 bases are shared with TRBD1. The V gene end was trimmed by 5 bases and the J gene end by 5 bases; junction bases not matched to a gene: 13. This CDR3 is 15 amino acids long. Germline V gene lookup returns CDR1 DFQATT and CDR2 SNEGSKA (reference sequence). DNA of the CDR3: TGCAGTGCTGAGACAGGGACAGGTCGCGTGGAGACCCAGTACTTC. Its translation is CSAETGTGRVETQYF.

This clonotype was recorded at least ten times. The chain employs TRBV12-3 or TRBV12-4 and TRBJ2-2, with 9 bases matching TRBD2. V was pared by 2 bases and J by 1 base, with 2 bases of the junction left unmatched. The CDR3 contains 16 residues. The CDR3 nucleotides read TGTGCCAGCAGTTTACGACTAGCGGTGAACACCGGGGAGCTGTTTTTT. It translates to CASSLRLAVNTGELFF.

This clonotype has more than one count but fewer than ten. The rearrangement joins TRBV19 to TRBJ1-1, with no clear D. From germline, CDR1 is LNHDA and CDR2 SQIVND (reference sequence). This CDR3 is 17 amino acids long. V lost 6 bases, J lost 1 base, and 21 bases lay in between. The CDR3 protein is CASSAYSGSYPNTEAFF. The CDR3 DNA is TGTGCCAGTAGCGCTTACTCCGGGAGTTATCCGAACACTGAAGCTTTCTTT.

This clonotype came up once. The chain uses TRBV7-8 and TRBJ2-1, with 12 nucleotides matching TRBD2. CDR3 length equals 17 residues. V shed 4 bases and J 3 bases; nucleotides not matched to a gene: 7. Germline loops: CDR1 SGHVS, CDR2 FQNEAQ. This CDR3 is CASSYLTSGSIYNEQFF. The CDR3 nucleotides read TGTGCCAGCAGCTACTTGACTAGCGGGAGTATCTACAATGAGCAGTTCTTC.

In this sample, this clonotype turned up many times. V and J are TRBV5-1 and TRBJ2-1; 9 bases align to TRBD2. The CDR3 covers 15 residues. The germline V gene has CDR1 SGHRS and CDR2 YFSETQ. Trimming took 3 bases from V and 4 from J; bases not matched to a gene: 5. In DNA, the CDR3 is TGCGCCAGCAGCTATAGCGGGGGCCCGTACAATGAGCAGTTCTTC. It is translated as CASSYSGGPYNEQFF.

This clonotype came up many times. An end of the junction differs from the germline gene, which may be a read error. The chain is built from TRBV7-2 and TRBJ1-3; TRBD1 is a possible D gene (5 bases). The CDR3 is 17 amino acids. Per germline, CDR1 SGHTA and CDR2 FQGNSA. CDR3 protein: CASSHRWGKRSGNPIYF. As DNA, the CDR3 is TGTGCCAGCAGCCATAGGTGGGGGAAGAGGTCTGGAAACCCCATATATTTT.

Ten or more counts support this clonotype. The V and J genes are TRBV19 and TRBJ1-5; D is possibly TRBD1 (6 bases). V lost 7 bases, J lost 1 base, and 11 bases lay in between. The length of the CDR3 is 14 residues. CDR1 LNHDA and CDR2 SQIVND come from the germline V gene (reference sequence). CDR3 in amino acids: CASKADSSNQPQHF. CDR3 nucleotide sequence: TGTGCCAGTAAAGCGGACAGCAGCAATCAGCCCCAGCATTTT.